This T cell receptor beta chain was profiled in a study of cytomegalovirus exposure and HLA in healthy donors. Broader study findings: It was only CMV serostatus that was available as immune exposure information.

PCR amplification relied on 60 Vbeta primers (plus 13 Jbeta primers). Only in-frame clones appear in the TCRdb table, and some are missing; sequencing was by immunoSEQ multiplex PCR. The sample yields roughly 51,000 clones, roughly four fifths seen once. Details on this clone: Its target is not known.

V lost 2 bases and J lost 5; bases outside the gene matches: 10. CDR3 length: 17 amino acids. In germline, CDR1 is SGHDT, CDR2 YYEEEE. The rearrangement links TRBV5-6 to TRBJ2-5; 12 nucleotides agree with TRBD1. The sample comprised PBMCs. This clonotype originated in a boy aged 5-17 years in good health and CMV-seropositive. CDR3 region: CASSFFEGTGGMETQYF. Here the CDR3 DNA reads TGTGCCAGCAGCTTCTTTGAGGGGACAGGGGGCATGGAGACCCAGTACTTC. Combining the CDR3 with reference TRBV5-6 and TRBJ2-5 gives the whole variable domain DAGVTQSPTHLIKTRGQQVTLRCSPKSGHDTVSWYQQALGQGPQFIFQYYEEEERQRGNFPDRFSGHQFPNYSSELNVNALLLGDSALYLCASSFFEGTGGMETQYFGPGTRLLVL.